This TCR beta chain was recovered during a study of blood T cell repertoires in COVID-19. Study background: The United States, Italy and Spain supplied acute and convalescent COVID-19 samples.

Per the germline V gene, CDR1 is ENHRY and CDR2 is SYGVKD. V was cut by 4 bases and J by 0 bases, with 4 bases left in between. This CDR3 is 12 amino acids long. Original processing notes: Amplified reference gene primers provided the basis for estimating nucleated cell counts. Clones were sequenced by immunoSEQ multiplex PCR, and TCRdb holds only the in-frame ones, with some missing. The V and J calls and the clone size are those of that table, but D and trimming were determined from the DNA. Of roughly 80,000 clones in the sample, about 86% were seen once. Specimen: peripheral blood. This chain connects TRBV10-3 to TRBJ2-7; no definite D call. The TCR comes from an elderly man with acute or convalescent COVID-19. The CDR3 sequence is CAISVDSYEQYF. The CDR3 coding sequence is TGTGCCATCAGTGTAGACTCCTACGAGCAGTACTTC.